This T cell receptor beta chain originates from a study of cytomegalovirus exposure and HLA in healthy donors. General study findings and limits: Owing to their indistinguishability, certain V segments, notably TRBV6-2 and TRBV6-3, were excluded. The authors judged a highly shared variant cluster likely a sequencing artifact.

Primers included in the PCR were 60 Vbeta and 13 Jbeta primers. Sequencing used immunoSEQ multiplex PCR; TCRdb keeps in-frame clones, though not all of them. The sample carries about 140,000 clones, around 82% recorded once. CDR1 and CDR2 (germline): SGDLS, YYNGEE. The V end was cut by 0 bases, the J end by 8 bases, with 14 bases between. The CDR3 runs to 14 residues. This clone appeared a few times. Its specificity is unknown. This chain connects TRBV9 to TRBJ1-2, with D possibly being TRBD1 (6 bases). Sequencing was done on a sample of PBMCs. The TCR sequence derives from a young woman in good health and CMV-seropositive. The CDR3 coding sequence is TGTGCCAGCAGCGTAGCTGCACAGGGAGACGGCTACACCTTC. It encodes CASSVAAQGDGYTF.